The 2 T cell receptor beta chains presented below share a single source sample, sequenced in a study of preoperative IRX-2 immunotherapy in early breast cancer. Treatment defined: preoperative locoregional IRX-2 cytokine immunotherapy. Only in-frame clones appear in the TCRdb table, and some are missing; sequencing was by immunoSEQ multiplex PCR. The profile shows tens of thousands of clones, nearly 95% of them singletons. The specimen was obtained from a patient treated with IRX-2 immunotherapy. These receptors were obtained from a human donor with breast cancer.

J is TRBJ2-6 and V is TRBV7-9, with unresolved D. Germline CDR1 is SEHNR and CDR2 is FQNEAQ (reference sequence). The CDR3 totals 14 residues. V dropped 5 bases and J dropped 5 bases, with 10 bases sitting between them. CDR3 sequence (DNA): TGTGCCAGCAGCCTCGAGCAGCGGGCCAACGTCCTGACTTTC. Amino acid sequence: CASSLEQRANVLTF.

The rearrangement uses TRBV10-3 and TRBJ2-7; the match to TRBD2 covers 11 bases. The CDR3 extends over 17 amino acids. CDR1 and CDR2 from the germline V gene are ENHRY and SYGVKD. V shed 4 bases, J shed 2 bases, and the junction held 10 bases outside the gene matches. CDR3 bases: TGTGCCATCAGTGTAGTACTAGCGGGAGTTCTAACCTACGAGCAGTACTTC. It encodes CAISVVLAGVLTYEQYF.